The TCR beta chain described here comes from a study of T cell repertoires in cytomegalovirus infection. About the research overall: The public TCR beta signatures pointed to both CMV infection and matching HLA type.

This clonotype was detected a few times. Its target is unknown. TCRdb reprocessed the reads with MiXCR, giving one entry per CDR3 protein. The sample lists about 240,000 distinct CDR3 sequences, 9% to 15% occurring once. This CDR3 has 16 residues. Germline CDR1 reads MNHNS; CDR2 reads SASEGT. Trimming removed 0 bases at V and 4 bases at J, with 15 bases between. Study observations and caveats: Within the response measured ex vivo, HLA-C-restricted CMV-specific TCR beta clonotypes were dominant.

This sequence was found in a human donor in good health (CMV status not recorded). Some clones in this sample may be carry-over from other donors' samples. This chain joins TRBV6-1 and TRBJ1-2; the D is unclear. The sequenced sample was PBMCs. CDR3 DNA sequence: TGTGCCAGCAGTGAAGCCGCCGGAAGCTGGGGCTATGGCTACACCTTC. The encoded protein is CASSEAAGSWGYGYTF.